A single sample is the source of the 8 T cell receptor beta chains below, sequenced in a study of blood T cells in healthy people across ages. The use of a sample-barcoded 5' primer and a J-beta primer mix characterized a second PCR of roughly 7 to 11 cycles. TCRdb reprocessed the 5' RACE reads with MiXCR, giving one entry per CDR3 protein. The table shows around 1.5 million distinct CDR3 sequences, with approximately 60% occurring only once. The specimen sequenced was blood. The receptors here all came from a man younger than 35 in good health.

This chain links TRBV9 with TRBJ2-1; 9 bases agree with TRBD2. The CDR3 is 13 residues long. Per the germline V gene, CDR1 is SGDLS and CDR2 is YYNGEE. The V and J ends lost 4 bases and 10 bases, in that order; junction bases with no gene match: 6. This CDR3 is CASSPLTSGEQFF. In DNA form, the CDR3 reads TGTGCCAGCAGCCCTTTGACTAGCGGAGAGCAGTTCTTC.

V and J are TRBV7-2 and TRBJ1-4; D gene uncertain. The CDR3 has 15 residues. From germline, CDR1 is SGHTA and CDR2 FQGNSA. Trimming left V 3 bases short and J 7 bases short, with 15 bases between. The CDR3 nucleotides read TGTGCCAGCAGCTTGGTCGGAAGCAGGATTGAAAAACTGTTTTTT. It translates to CASSLVGSRIEKLFF. The whole variable domain, filled in from reference TRBV7-2 and TRBJ1-4, reads GAGVSQSPSNKVTEKGKDVELRCDPISGHTALYWYRQSLGQGLEFLIYFQGNSAPDKSGLPSDRFSAERTGGSVSTLTIQRTQQEDSAVYLCASSLVGSRIEKLFFGSGTQLSVL.

This chain connects TRBV3-1 to TRBJ1-5, with a weak D call TRBD1 (5 bases). Germline V gene sequence: CDR1 LGHDT, CDR2 YNNKEL (reference sequence). V was shortened by 4 bases and J by 2 bases, with 15 bases between the two germline ends. The CDR3 sequence is 16 residues long. For the CDR3, the DNA is TGTGCCAGCAGCCTCGCAGGGCAGGGCCGCAATCAGCCCCAGCATTTT. Encoded protein: CASSLAGQGRNQPQHF.

V gene TRBV20-1 combines with J gene TRBJ2-1; 8 bases match TRBD2. The germline V gene encodes CDR1 DFQATT and CDR2 SNEGSKA (reference sequence). V was pared by 0 bases and J by 9 bases, with 13 bases of the junction left unmatched. The CDR3 is made up of 16 amino acids. In DNA form, the CDR3 reads TGCAGTGCTAGAGATCGGTCCGGGAGGGGACTGGGTGAGCAGTTCTTC. It encodes CSARDRSGRGLGEQFF.

CDR3 protein: CASSYSNPGQSSGNTIYF. The CDR3 nucleotides are TGTGCCAGCAGTTACTCAAATCCGGGACAAAGCTCTGGAAACACCATATATTTT. The J gene is TRBJ1-3, the V gene TRBV6-5; D possibly corresponds to TRBD1 (6 bases). Germline V CDR1 and CDR2: MNHEY, SVGAGI. Trimming left V 0 bases short and J 0 bases short, with 15 bases between. The CDR3 totals 18 residues.

A note on this clonotype: Mismatch with germline at one junction end may stem from a read error. The chain recombines TRBV7-7 with TRBJ2-7; D unresolved. This CDR3 contains 13 residues. The V gene's germline CDR1 is SSHAT and CDR2 FNYEAQ (reference sequence). In nucleotides, the CDR3 is TGTGCTAGCAGCTTCCACAACTCCTACGAGCAGTACTTC. Translated, it gives CASSFHNSYEQYF.

Concerning this clonotype itself: The junction and the germline gene differ at one end; a read error may be behind it. The CDR3 sequence is CVSRNPGDSGANVLTF. The CDR3 bases are TGTGTCAGCAGGAACCCGGGGGACTCTGGGGCCAACGTCCTGACTTTC. J is TRBJ2-6 and V is TRBV28; weak D call: TRBD2 (6 bases). The CDR3 extends over 16 amino acids. Germline-derived CDR1 and CDR2 are MDHEN and SYDVKM.

This chain joins TRBV21-1 and TRBJ2-5. The tail of the sequence fits TRBJ2-7 better, so the J call may be wrong. TRBV21-1 is a documented pseudogene. There are 15 residues in the CDR3. CDR3 loop: CASSKGRTAVYEQYF. The DNA of the CDR3 is TGTGCCAGCAGCAAAGGGAGAACGGCGGTCTACGAGCAGTACTTC.